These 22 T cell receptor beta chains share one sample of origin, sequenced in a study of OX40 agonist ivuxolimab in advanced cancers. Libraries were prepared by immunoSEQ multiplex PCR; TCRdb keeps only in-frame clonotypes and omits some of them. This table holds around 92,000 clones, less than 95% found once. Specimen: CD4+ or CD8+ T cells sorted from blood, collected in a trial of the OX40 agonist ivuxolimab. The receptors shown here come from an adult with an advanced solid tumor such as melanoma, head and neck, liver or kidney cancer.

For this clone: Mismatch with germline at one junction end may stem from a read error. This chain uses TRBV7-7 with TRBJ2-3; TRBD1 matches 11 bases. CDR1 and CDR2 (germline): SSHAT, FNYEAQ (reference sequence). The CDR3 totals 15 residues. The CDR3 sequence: CASSFGTGGSDTQYF. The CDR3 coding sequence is TGTGCTAGCAGCTTTGGGACAGGGGGTTCAGATACGCAGTATTTT.

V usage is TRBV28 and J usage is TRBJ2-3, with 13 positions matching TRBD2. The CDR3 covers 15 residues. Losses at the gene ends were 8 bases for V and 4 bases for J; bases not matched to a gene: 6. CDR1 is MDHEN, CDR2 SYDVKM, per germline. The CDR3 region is CASSRTSGSSDTQYF. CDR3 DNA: TGTGCCAGCTCACGGACTAGCGGGAGCTCAGATACGCAGTATTTT.

The CDR3: CASSLTGDATNEKLFF. The CDR3 DNA is TGCGCCAGCAGCCTAACCGGAGATGCAACTAATGAAAAACTGTTTTTT. This chain joins TRBV5-1 and TRBJ1-4; D is unclear. The V end was cut by 4 bases, the J end by 0 bases, with 13 bases between. In germline, CDR1 is SGHRS, CDR2 YFSETQ. This CDR3 region has 16 residues. Full variable domain (outside the CDR3, taken from reference TRBV5-1 and TRBJ1-4): KAGVTQTPRYLIKTRGQQVTLSCSPISGHRSVSWYQQTPGQGLQFLFEYFSETQRNKGNFPGRFSGRQFSNSRSEMNVSTLELGDSALYLCASSLTGDATNEKLFFGSGTQLSVL.

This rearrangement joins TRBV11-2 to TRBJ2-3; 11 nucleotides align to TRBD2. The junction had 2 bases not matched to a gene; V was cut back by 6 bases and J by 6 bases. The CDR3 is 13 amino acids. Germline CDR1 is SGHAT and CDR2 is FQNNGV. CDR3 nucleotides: TGTGCCAGCAGGACTAGCGGGGTGGATACGCAGTATTTT. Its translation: CASRTSGVDTQYF.

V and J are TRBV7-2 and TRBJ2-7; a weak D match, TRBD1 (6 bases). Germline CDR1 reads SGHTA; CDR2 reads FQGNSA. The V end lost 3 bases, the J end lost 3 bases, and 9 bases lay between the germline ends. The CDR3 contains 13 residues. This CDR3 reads CASSFDRSYEQYF. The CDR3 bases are TGTGCCAGCAGCTTCGACAGGAGCTACGAGCAGTACTTC.

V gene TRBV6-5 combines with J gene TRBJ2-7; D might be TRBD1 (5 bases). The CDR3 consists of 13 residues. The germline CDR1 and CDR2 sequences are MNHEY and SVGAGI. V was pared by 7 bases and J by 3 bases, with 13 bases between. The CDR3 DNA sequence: TGTGCCAGCACCAGGGCATACGACTACGAGCAGTACTTC. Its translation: CASTRAYDYEQYF.

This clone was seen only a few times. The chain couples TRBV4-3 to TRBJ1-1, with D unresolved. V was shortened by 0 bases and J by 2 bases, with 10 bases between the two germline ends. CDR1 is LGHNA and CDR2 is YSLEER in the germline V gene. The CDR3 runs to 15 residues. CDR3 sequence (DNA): TGCGCCAGCAGCCAAGATCGTGCGGGAAACACTGAAGCTTTCTTT. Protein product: CASSQDRAGNTEAFF.

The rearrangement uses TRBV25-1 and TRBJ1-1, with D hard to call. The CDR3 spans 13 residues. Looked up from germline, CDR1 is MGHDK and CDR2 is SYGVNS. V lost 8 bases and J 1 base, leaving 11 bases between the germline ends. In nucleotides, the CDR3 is TGTGCCAGCGTACCCCGGGAGAACACTGAAGCTTTCTTT. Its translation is CASVPRENTEAFF.

In DNA form, the CDR3 reads TGTGCCAGCAGCACCGCCCTCCTCGGCTCCTACAATGAGCAGTTCTTC. Amino acid sequence: CASSTALLGSYNEQFF. The chain employs TRBV5-4 and TRBJ2-1, with D hard to call. The germline V gene has CDR1 SGHNT and CDR2 YYREEE (reference sequence). V shed 4 bases and J shed 0 bases, with 14 bases lying between them. The CDR3 covers 16 residues.

The CDR3 region is CASRGGLNTEAFF. CDR3 DNA: TGTGCCAGCAGGGGAGGGTTGAACACTGAAGCTTTCTTT. V usage is TRBV7-2 and J usage is TRBJ1-1; the D is unclear. The CDR3 runs to 13 residues. Germline-derived CDR1 and CDR2 are SGHTA and FQGNSA. V was trimmed by 6 bases and J by 0 bases, leaving 8 bases between them.

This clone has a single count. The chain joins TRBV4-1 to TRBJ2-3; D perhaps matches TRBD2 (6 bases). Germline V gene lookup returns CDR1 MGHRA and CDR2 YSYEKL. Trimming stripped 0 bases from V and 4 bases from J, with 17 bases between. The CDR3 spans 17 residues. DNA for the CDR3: TGCGCCAGCAGCCAAGAATCGGCCGGGGGAGGCGCAGATACGCAGTATTTT. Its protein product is CASSQESAGGGADTQYF.

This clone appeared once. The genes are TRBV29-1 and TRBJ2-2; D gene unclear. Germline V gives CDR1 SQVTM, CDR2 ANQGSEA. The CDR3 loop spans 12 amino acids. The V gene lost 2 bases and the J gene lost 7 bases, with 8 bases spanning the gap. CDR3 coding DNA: TGCAGCGTTGAACGGAGCCTCGGGGAGCTGTTTTTT. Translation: CSVERSLGELFF.

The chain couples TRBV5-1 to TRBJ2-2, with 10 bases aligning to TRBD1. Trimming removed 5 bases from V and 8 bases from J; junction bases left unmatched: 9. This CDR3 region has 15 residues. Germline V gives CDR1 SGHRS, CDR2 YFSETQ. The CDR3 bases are TGCGCCAGCAGATACCGGGACAGGGGCGAAGGGGAGCTGTTTTTT. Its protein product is CASRYRDRGEGELFF.

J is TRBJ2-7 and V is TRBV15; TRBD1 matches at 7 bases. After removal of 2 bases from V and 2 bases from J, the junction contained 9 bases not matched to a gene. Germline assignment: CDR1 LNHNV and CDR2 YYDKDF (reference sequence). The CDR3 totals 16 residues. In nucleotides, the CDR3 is TGTGCCACCAGCAGACCCTTTGGGACAGCGACCTACGAGCAGTACTTC. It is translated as CATSRPFGTATYEQYF.

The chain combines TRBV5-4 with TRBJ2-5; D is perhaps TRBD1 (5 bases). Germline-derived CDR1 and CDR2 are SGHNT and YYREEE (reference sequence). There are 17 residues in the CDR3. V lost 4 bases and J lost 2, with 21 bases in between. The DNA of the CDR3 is TGTGCCAGCAGCGCCCCAGGGCCCTCGCTAGGGCAAGAGACCCAGTACTTC. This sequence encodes CASSAPGPSLGQETQYF.

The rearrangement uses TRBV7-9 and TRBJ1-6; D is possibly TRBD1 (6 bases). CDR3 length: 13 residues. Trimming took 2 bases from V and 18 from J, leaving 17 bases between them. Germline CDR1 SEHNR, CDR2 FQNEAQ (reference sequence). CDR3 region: CASSLYGGADYHF. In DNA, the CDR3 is TGTGCCAGCAGCTTATATGGGGGGGCCGACTACCACTTT.

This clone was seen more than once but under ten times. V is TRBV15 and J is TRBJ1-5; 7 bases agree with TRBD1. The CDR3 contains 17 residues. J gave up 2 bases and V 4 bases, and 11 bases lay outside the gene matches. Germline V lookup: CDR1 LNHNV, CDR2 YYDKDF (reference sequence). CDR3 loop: CATSKGAGALGNQPQHF. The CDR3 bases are TGTGCCACCAGCAAGGGGGCAGGGGCGCTTGGCAATCAGCCCCAGCATTTT.

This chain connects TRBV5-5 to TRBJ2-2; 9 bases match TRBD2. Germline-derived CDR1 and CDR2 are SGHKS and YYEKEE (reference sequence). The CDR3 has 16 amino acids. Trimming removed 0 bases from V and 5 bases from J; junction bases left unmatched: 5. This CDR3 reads CASSLGLAGITGELFF. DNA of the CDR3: TGTGCCAGCAGCTTGGGCCTAGCGGGAATAACCGGGGAGCTGTTTTTT.

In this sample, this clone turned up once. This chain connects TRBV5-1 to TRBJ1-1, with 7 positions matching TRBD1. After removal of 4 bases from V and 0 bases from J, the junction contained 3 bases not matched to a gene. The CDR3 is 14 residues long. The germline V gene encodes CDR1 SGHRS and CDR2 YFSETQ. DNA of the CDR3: TGCGCCAGCAGCGCGACAGGGATGAACACTGAAGCTTTCTTT. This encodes CASSATGMNTEAFF.

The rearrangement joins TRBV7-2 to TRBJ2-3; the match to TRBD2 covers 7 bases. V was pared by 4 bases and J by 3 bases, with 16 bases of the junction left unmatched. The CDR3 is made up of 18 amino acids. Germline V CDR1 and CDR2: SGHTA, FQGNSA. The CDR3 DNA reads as TGTGCCAGCAGCTCTCCGGCGGGCGGGAGAATTGGAACAGATACGCAGTATTTT. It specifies CASSSPAGGRIGTDTQYF.

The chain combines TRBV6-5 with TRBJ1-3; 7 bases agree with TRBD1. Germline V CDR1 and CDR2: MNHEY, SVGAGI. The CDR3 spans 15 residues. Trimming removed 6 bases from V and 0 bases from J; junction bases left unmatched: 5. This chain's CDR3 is CASSRDSFSGNTIYF. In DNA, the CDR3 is TGTGCCAGCAGCCGGGACAGTTTCTCTGGAAACACCATATATTTT.

CDR3 protein: CASSVEPAGSGNTIYF. CDR3 DNA sequence: TGTGCCAGCAGCGTAGAACCGGCAGGGTCTGGAAACACCATATATTTT. The chain is built from TRBV9 and TRBJ1-3; D perhaps matches TRBD1 (5 bases). This CDR3 contains 16 residues. Germline V gene data show CDR1 as SGDLS and CDR2 as YYNGEE. The V gene lost 0 bases and the J gene lost 1 base, with 11 bases spanning the gap.